These T cell receptor beta chains were read from a single sample in a study of identifying expanded T cells in peripheral blood. Sequencing was performed with immunoSEQ multiplex PCR; in TCRdb, only in-frame clones are kept and a portion is missing. The sample includes 95,000 to 100,000 clones, about 83% of them seen just once. Material for sequencing was blood. The receptors originated from a person aged 18 to 75 in good health. Each CDR3 is given with its conserved first and last residue. Each record gives: CDR3 protein, CDR3 DNA, clone size, J gene, V gene, D gene. D genes are given only for firm matches. Clone size appears in some rows only: once, few, many, or a class for an expanded clone.

cdr3_aa: CASWDGRFGYTF
cdr3_nt: TGCGCCAGTTGGGACGGACGTTTTGGCTACACCTTC
clone_size: -
j_call: TRBJ1-2
v_call: TRBV10-1
d_call: -

cdr3_aa: CASSSGQGIFCEQYF
cdr3_nt: TGTGCCAGCAGCTCGGGACAGGGAATTTTCTGCGAGCAGTACTTC
clone_size: -
j_call: TRBJ2-7
v_call: TRBV6-4
d_call: TRBD1

cdr3_aa: CASSPRQGETEAFF
cdr3_nt: TGTGCCAGCAGCCCCAGACAGGGTGAGACTGAAGCTTTCTTT
clone_size: few
j_call: TRBJ1-1
v_call: TRBV7-2
d_call: TRBD1

cdr3_aa: CASSLVGNTEAFF
cdr3_nt: TGTGCCAGCAGCTTAGTTGGGAACACTGAAGCTTTCTTT
clone_size: -
j_call: TRBJ1-1
v_call: TRBV7-2
d_call: -

cdr3_aa: CASSLPGGPTYEQYF
cdr3_nt: TGTGCCAGCAGTTTACCGGGGGGGCCGACCTACGAGCAGTACTTC
clone_size: -
j_call: TRBJ2-7
v_call: TRBV28
d_call: TRBD2

cdr3_aa: CASSQVGITGNTIYF
cdr3_nt: TGTGCCAGCAGCCAAGTCGGAATTACTGGAAACACCATATATTTT
clone_size: -
j_call: TRBJ1-3
v_call: TRBV14
d_call: -

cdr3_aa: CASSIGQPLNSPLHF
cdr3_nt: TGTGCCAGTAGTATCGGACAGCCTCTTAATTCACCCCTCCACTTT
clone_size: -
j_call: TRBJ1-6
v_call: TRBV19
d_call: -

cdr3_aa: CASSLRLAGGNNEQFF
cdr3_nt: TGTGCCAGCAGCCTAAGACTAGCGGGGGGGAACAATGAGCAGTTCTTC
clone_size: -
j_call: TRBJ2-1
v_call: TRBV7-2
d_call: TRBD2

cdr3_aa: CASSKGGEQPQHF
cdr3_nt: TGTGCCAGCAGCAAAGGCGGGGAGCAGCCCCAGCATTTT
clone_size: -
j_call: TRBJ1-5
v_call: TRBV21-1
d_call: -

cdr3_aa: CSVVADRAIYGYTF
cdr3_nt: TGCAGCGTTGTCGCGGACAGGGCTATCTATGGCTACACCTTC
clone_size: -
j_call: TRBJ1-2
v_call: TRBV29-1
d_call: TRBD1